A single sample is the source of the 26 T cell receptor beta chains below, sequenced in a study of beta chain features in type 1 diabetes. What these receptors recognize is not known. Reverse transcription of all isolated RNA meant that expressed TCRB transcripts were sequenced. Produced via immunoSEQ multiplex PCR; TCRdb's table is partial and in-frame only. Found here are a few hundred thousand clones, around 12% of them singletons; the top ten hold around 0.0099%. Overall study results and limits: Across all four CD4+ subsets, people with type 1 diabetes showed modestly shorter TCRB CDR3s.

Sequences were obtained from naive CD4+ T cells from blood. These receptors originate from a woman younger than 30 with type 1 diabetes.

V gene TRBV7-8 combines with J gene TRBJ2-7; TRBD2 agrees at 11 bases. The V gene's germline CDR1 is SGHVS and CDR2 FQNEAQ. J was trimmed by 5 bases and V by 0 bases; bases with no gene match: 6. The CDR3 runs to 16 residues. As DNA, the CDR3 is TGTGCCAGCAGCTTAGCGCGACTAGCGGGACTCCACGAGCAGTACTTC. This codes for CASSLARLAGLHEQYF.

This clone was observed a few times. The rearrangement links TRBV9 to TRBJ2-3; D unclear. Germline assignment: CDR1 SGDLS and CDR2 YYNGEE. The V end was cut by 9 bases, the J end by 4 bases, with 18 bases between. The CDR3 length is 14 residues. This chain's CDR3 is CATSQLGVADTQYF. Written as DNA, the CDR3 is TGTGCCACCTCCCAACTCGGAGTGGCAGATACGCAGTATTTT.

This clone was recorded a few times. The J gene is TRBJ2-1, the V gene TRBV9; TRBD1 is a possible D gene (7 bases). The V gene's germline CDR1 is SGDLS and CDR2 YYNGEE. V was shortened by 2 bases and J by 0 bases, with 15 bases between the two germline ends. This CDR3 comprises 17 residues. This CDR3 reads CASSVAAGQSSYNEQFF. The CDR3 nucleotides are TGTGCCAGCAGCGTCGCCGCGGGACAGAGCTCCTACAATGAGCAGTTCTTC.

In DNA form, the CDR3 reads TGTGCCAGCAGCGGGGAAAGGAGCGGCCATGGCTACACCTTC. Protein: CASSGERSGHGYTF. The chain couples TRBV7-2 to TRBJ1-2; unclear D gene. From germline, CDR1 is SGHTA and CDR2 FQGNSA. The length of the CDR3 is 14 residues. Trimming took off 5 bases at V and 6 bases at J, with 16 bases between the two ends.

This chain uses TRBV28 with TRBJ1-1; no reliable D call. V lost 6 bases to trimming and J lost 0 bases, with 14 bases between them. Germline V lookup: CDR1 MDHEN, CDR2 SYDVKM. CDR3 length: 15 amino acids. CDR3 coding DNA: TGTGCCAGCAGCTCCCCTGACGGAGTGAACACTGAAGCTTTCTTT. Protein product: CASSSPDGVNTEAFF.

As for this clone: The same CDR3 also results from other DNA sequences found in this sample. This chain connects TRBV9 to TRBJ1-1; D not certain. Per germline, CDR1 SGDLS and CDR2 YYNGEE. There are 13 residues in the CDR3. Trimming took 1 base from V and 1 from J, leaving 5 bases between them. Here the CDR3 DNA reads TGTGCCAGCAGCGTAACGGGGAACACTGAAGCTTTCTTT. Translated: CASSVTGNTEAFF.

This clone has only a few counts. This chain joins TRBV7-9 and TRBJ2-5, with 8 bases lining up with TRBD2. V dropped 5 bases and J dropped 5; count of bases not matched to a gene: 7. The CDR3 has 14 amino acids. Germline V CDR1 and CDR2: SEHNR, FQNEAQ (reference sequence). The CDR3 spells CASSITSGLETQYF. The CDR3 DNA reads TGTGCCAGCAGCATAACTAGCGGATTGGAGACCCAGTACTTC.

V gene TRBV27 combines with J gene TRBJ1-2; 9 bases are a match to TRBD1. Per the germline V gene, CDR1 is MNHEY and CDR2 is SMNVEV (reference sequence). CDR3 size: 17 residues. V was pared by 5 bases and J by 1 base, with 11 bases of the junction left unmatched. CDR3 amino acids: CASSKSVGTGFNYGYTF. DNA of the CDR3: TGTGCCAGCAGTAAATCCGTCGGGACAGGGTTTAACTATGGCTACACCTTC.

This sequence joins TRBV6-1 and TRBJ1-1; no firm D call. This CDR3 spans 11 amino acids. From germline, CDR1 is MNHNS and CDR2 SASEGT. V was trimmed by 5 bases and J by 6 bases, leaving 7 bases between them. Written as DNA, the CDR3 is TGTGCCAGCAGTACAGTCGCTGAAGCTTTCTTT. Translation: CASSTVAEAFF.

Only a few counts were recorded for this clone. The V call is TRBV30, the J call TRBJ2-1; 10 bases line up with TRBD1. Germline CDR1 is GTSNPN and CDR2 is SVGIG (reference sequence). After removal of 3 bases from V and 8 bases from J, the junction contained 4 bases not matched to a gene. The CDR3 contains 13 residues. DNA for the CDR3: TGTGCCTGGAGGGCGGACAGGGGGGATGAGCAGTTCTTC. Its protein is CAWRADRGDEQFF.

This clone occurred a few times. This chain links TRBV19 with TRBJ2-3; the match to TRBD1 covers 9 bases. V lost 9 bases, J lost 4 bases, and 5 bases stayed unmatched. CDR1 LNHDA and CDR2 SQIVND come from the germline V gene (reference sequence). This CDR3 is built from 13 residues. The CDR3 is CASRDRVADTQYF. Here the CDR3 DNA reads TGTGCCAGCCGGGACAGGGTCGCAGATACGCAGTATTTT.

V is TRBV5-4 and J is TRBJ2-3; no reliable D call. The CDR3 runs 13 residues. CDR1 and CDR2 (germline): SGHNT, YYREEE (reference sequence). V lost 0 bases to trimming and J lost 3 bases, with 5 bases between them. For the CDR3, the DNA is TGTGCCAGCAGCTTGGATCGGACAGATACGCAGTATTTT. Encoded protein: CASSLDRTDTQYF.

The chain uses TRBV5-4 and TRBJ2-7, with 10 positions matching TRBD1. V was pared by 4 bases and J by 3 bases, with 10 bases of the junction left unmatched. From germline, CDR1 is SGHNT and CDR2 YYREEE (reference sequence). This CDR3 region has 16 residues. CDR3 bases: TGTGCCAGCAGCGGATTCGGGACAGGGGTTTTCTACGAGCAGTACTTC. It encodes CASSGFGTGVFYEQYF.

This chain's CDR3 is CASSLPTSGSFYEQYF. The CDR3 DNA reads TGTGCCAGCAGTTTGCCCACTAGCGGGAGCTTCTACGAGCAGTACTTC. The chain couples TRBV28 to TRBJ2-7; the match to TRBD2 covers 11 bases. The CDR3 sequence is 16 residues long. Germline trimming cut 3 bases from V and 3 bases from J; bases unmatched to any gene: 7. Per germline, CDR1 MDHEN and CDR2 SYDVKM.

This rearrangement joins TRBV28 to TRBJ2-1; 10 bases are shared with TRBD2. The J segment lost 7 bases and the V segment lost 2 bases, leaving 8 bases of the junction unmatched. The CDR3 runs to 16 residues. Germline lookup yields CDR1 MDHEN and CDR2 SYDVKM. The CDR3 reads CASSLIASGGSNEQFF. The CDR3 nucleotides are TGTGCCAGCAGTTTAATCGCTAGCGGGGGAAGTAATGAGCAGTTCTTC.

In DNA, the CDR3 is TGTGCCTGGAGTACAGGACAGCGAGGCTACACCTTC. Translating gives CAWSTGQRGYTF. The chain joins TRBV30 to TRBJ1-2; maybe TRBD1 (6 bases). This CDR3 is built from 12 residues. V lost 2 bases and J lost 8, with 12 bases in between. Germline V CDR1 and CDR2: GTSNPN, SVGIG (reference sequence). The full variable domain, in which reference TRBV30 and TRBJ1-2 provide the parts outside the CDR3, is SQTIHQWPATLVQPVGSPLSLECTVEGTSNPNLYWYRQAAGRGLQLLFYSVGIGQISSEVPQNLSASRPQDRQFILSSKKLLLSDSGFYLCAWSTGQRGYTFGSGTRLTVV.

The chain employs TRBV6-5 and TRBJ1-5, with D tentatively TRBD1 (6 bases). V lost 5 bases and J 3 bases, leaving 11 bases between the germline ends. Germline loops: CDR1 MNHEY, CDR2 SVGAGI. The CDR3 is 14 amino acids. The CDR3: CASSQTGYNQPQHF. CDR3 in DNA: TGTGCCAGCAGTCAAACAGGGTACAATCAGCCCCAGCATTTT.

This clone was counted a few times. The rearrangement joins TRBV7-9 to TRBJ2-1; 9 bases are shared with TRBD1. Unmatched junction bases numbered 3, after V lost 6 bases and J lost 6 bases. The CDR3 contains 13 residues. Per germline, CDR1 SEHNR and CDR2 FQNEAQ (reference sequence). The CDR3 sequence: CASRRTGANEQFF. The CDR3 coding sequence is TGTGCCAGCAGACGGACAGGGGCCAATGAGCAGTTCTTC. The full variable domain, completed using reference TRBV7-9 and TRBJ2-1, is DTGVSQNPRHKITKRGQNVTFRCDPISEHNRLYWYRQTLGQGPEFLTYFQNEAQLEKSRLLSDRFSAERPKGSFSTLEIQRTEQGDSAMYLCASRRTGANEQFFGPGTRLTVL.

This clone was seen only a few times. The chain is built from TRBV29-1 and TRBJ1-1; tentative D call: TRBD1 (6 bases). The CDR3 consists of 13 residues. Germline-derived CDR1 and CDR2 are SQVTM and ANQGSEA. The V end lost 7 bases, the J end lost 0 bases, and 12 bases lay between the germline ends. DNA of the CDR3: TGCAGCGGTGACAGGCTAATGAACACTGAAGCTTTCTTT. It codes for CSGDRLMNTEAFF.

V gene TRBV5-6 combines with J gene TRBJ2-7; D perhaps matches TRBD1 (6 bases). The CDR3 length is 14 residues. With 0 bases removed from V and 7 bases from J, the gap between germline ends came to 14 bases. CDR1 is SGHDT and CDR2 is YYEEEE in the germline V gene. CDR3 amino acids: CASSLVPGAEEQYF. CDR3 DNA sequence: TGTGCCAGCAGCTTGGTGCCAGGGGCGGAAGAGCAGTACTTC.

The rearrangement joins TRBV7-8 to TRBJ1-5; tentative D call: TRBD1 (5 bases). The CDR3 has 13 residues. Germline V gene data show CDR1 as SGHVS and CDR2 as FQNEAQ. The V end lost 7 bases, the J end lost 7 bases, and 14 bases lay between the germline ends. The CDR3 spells CASNGGAGQPQHF. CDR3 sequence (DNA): TGTGCCAGCAACGGAGGGGCCGGCCAGCCCCAGCATTTT. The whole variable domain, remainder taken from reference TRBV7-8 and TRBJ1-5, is GAGVSQSPRYKVAKRGQDVALRCDPISGHVSLFWYQQALGQGPEFLTYFQNEAQLDKSGLPSDRFFAERPEGSVSTLKIQRTQQEDSAVYLCASNGGAGQPQHFGDGTRLSIL.

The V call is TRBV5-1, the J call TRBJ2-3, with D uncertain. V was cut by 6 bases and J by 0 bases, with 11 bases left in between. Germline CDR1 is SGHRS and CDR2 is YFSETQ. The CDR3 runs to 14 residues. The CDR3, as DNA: TGCGCCAGCAAGGCGGCTCCTAGCACAGATACGCAGTATTTT. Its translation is CASKAAPSTDTQYF.

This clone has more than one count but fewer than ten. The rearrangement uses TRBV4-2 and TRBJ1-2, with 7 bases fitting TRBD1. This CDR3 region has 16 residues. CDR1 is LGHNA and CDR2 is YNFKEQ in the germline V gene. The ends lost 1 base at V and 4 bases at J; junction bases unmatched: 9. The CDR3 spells CASSQALMGQLYGYTF. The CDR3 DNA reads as TGTGCCAGCAGCCAAGCTCTCATGGGACAGCTCTATGGCTACACCTTC.

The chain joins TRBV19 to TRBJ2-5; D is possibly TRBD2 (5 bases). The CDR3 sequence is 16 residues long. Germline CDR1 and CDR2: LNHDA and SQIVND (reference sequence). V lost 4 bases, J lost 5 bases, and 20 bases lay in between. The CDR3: CASSSLSGKGEETQYF. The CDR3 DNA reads TGTGCCAGTAGTAGCCTATCGGGGAAGGGTGAGGAGACCCAGTACTTC.

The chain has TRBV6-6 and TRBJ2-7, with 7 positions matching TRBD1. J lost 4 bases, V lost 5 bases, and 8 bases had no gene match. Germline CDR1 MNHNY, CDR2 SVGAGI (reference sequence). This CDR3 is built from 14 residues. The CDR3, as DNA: TGTGCCAGCAGTCTTACCGGGACAGCGTACGAGCAGTACTTC. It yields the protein CASSLTGTAYEQYF.

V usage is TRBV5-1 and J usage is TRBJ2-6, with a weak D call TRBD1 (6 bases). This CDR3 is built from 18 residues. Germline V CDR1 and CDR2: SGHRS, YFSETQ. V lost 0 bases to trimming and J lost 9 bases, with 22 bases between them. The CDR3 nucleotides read TGCGCCAGCAGCTTGGGACAGGTGGGAATCTCGCAGCTCAACGTCCTGACTTTC. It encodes CASSLGQVGISQLNVLTF.